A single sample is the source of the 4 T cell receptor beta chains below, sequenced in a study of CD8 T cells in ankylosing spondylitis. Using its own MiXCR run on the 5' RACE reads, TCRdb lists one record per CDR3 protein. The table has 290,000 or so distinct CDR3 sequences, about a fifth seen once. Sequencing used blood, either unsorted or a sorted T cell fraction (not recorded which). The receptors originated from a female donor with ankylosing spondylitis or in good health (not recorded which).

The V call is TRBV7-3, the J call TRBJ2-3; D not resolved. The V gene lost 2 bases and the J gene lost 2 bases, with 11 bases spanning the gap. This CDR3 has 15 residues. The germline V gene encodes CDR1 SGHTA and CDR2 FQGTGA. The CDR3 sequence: CASSLSGQDTDTQYF. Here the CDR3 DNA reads TGTGCCAGCAGCTTATCTGGGCAGGACACAGATACGCAGTATTTT.

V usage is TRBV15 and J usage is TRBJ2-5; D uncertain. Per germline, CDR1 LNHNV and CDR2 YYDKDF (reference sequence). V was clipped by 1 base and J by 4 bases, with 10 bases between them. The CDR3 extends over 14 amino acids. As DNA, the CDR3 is TGTGCCACCAGCAGAGCGAGAGTTCCAGAGACCCAGTACTTC. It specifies CATSRARVPETQYF.

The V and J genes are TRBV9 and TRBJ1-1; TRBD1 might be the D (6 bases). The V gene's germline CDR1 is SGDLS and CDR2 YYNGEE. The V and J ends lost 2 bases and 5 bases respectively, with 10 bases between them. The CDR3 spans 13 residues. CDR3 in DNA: TGTGCCAGCAGCGTTTCACAGGGTACTGAAGCTTTCTTT. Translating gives CASSVSQGTEAFF.

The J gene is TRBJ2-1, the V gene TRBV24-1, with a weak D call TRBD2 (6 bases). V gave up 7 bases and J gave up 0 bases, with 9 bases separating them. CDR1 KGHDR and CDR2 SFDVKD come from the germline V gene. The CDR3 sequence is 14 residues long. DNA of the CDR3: TGTGCCACCAGCCTGACTAGCTCCTACAATGAGCAGTTCTTC. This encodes CATSLTSSYNEQFF.